What follows describes a single T cell receptor beta chain. What it binds is not known. The germline V gene has CDR1 KGHSH and CDR2 LQKENI. V trimming: 3 bases; J trimming: 2 bases; junction bases outside the gene matches: 0. The CDR3 is 14 amino acids. This specimen belongs to a study of T cell responses to AZD1222 COVID-19 vaccine. Only in-frame clones appear in the TCRdb table, and some are missing; sequencing was by immunoSEQ multiplex PCR. The table lists about 55,000 clones, around 84% of them singletons. Overall study results and limits: Two doses of AZD1222 preceded a rise in Spike-specific TCR breadth and depth.

The input for sequencing was peripheral blood, taken on day 0 of AZD1222 vaccination. This sequence was found in an adult in good health. This chain uses TRBV18 with TRBJ2-5, with 10 bases aligning to TRBD2. For the CDR3, the DNA is TGTGCCAGCTCACCGACTAGCGGGCAAGAGACCCAGTACTTC. This encodes CASSPTSGQETQYF.